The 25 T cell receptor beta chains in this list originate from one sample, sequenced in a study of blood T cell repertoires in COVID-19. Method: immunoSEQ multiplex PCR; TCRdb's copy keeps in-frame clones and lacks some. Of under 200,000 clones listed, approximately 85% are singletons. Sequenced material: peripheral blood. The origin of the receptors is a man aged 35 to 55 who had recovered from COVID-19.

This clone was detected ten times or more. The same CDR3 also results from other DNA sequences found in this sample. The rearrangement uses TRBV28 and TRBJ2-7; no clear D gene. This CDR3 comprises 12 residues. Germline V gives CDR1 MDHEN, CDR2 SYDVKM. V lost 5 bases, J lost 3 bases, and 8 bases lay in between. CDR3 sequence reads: CASSGGGYEQYF. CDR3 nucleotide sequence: TGTGCCAGCAGTGGCGGCGGCTACGAGCAGTACTTC.

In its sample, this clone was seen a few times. CDR3 in amino acids: CASIGTGTVDEQFF. DNA of the CDR3: TGCGCCAGCATAGGGACAGGGACCGTCGATGAGCAGTTCTTC. The rearrangement links TRBV5-1 to TRBJ2-1; 9 bases agree with TRBD1. CDR3 length: 14 residues. V lost 6 bases and J lost 8; bases outside the gene matches: 9. Germline V gene lookup returns CDR1 SGHRS and CDR2 YFSETQ.

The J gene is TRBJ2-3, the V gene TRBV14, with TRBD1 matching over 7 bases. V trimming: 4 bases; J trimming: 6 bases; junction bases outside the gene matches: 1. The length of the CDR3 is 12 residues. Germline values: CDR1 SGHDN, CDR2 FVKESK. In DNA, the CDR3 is TGTGCCAGCAGCCCACAGGGGGATACGCAGTATTTT. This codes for CASSPQGDTQYF.

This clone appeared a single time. The CDR3 here is CASSRTGDDEKLFF. In DNA form, the CDR3 reads TGTGCCAGCAGCCGGACAGGGGATGATGAAAAACTGTTTTTT. The chain has TRBV11-3 and TRBJ1-4; 9 nucleotides line up with TRBD1. The junction had 4 bases not matched to a gene; V was cut back by 5 bases and J by 6 bases. The CDR3 has 14 amino acids. Germline V lookup: CDR1 SGHNT, CDR2 YENEEA. The full variable domain, rest sourced from reference TRBV11-3 and TRBJ1-4, is EAGVVQSPRYKIIEKKQPVAFWCNPISGHNTLYWYLQNLGQGPELLIRYENEEAVDDSQLPKDRFSAERLKGVDSTLKIQPAELGDSAVYLCASSRTGDDEKLFFGSGTQLSVL.

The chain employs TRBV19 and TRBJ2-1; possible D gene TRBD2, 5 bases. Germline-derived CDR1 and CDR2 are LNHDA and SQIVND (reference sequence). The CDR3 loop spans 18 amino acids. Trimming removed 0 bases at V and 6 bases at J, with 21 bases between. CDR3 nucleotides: TGTGCCAGTAGTATAGATCTCCCCCGGACTGGGATCGGCAATGAGCAGTTCTTC. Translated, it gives CASSIDLPRTGIGNEQFF.

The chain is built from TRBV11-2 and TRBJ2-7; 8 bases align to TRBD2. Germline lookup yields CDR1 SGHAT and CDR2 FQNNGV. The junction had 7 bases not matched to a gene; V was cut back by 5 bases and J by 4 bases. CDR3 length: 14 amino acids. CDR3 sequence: CASSRGGRAYEQYF. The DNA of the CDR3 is TGTGCCAGCAGCCGGGGGGGCAGGGCTTACGAGCAGTACTTC.

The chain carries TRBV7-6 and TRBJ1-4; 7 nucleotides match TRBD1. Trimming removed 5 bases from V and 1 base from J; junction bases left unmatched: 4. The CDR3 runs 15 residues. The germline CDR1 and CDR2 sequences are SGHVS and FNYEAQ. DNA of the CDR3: TGTGCCAGCAGCCCCGGGACAGAAACTAATGAAAAACTGTTTTTT. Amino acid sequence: CASSPGTETNEKLFF.

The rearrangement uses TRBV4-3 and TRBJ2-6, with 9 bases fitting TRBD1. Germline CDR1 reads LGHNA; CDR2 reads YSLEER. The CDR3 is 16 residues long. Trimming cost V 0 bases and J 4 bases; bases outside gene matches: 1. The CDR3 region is CASSQEGTGGANVLTF. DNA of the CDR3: TGCGCCAGCAGCCAAGAGGGGACAGGGGGGGCCAACGTCCTGACTTTC.

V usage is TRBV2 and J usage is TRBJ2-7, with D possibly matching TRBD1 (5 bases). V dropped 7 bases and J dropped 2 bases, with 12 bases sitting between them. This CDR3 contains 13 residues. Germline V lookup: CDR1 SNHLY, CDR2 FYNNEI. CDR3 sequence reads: CASKYDSPYEQYF. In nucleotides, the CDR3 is TGTGCCAGCAAGTACGACAGTCCCTACGAGCAGTACTTC.

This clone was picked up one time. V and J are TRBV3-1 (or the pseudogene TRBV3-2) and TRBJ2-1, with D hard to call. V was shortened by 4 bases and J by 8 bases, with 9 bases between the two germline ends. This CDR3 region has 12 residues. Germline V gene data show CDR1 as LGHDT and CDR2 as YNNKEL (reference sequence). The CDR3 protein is CASSRGSYEQFF. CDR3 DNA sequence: TGTGCCAGCAGCCGAGGCTCCTATGAGCAGTTCTTC.

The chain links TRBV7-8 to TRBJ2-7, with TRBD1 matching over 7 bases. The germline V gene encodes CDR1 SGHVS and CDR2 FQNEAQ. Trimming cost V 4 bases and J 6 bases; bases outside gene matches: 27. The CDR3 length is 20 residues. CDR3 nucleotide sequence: TGTGCCAGCAGCTCCAACCCATTATCTCAGAGACAGGGAAAACGGGGCGAGCAGTACTTC. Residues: CASSSNPLSQRQGKRGEQYF.

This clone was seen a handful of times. The CDR3 sequence: CASSHGREQYF. DNA for the CDR3: TGTGCCAGCAGCCACGGGAGGGAGCAGTACTTC. This chain links TRBV7-9 with TRBJ2-7; 7 nucleotides agree with TRBD2. J was trimmed by 7 bases and V by 5 bases; bases with no gene match: 2. CDR1 is SEHNR and CDR2 is FQNEAQ in the germline V gene (reference sequence). The CDR3 runs to 11 residues. Full variable domain (missing parts from reference TRBV7-9 and TRBJ2-7): DTGVSQNPRHKITKRGQNVTFRCDPISEHNRLYWYRQTLGQGPEFLTYFQNEAQLEKSRLLSDRFSAERPKGSFSTLEIQRTEQGDSAMYLCASSHGREQYFGPGTRLTVT.

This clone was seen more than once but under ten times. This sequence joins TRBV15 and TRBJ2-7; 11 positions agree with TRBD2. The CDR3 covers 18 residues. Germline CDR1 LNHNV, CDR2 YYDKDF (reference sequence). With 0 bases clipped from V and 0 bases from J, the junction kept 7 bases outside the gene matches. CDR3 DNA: TGTGCCACCAGCAGAGATTGGTCTAGCGGGAGGATCTCCTACGAGCAGTACTTC. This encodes CATSRDWSSGRISYEQYF.

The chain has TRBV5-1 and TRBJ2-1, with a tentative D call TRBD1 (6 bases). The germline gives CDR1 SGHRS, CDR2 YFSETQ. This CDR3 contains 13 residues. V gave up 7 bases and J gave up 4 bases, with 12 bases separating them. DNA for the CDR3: TGCGCCAGCGGACTGGACAGTTACAATGAGCAGTTCTTC. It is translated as CASGLDSYNEQFF.

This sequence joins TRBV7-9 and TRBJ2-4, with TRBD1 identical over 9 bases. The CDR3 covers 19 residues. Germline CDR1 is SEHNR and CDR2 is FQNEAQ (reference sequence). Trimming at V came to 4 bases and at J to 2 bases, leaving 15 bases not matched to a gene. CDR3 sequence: CASSSADRGGPFTKNIQYF. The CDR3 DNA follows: TGTGCCAGCAGCTCAGCGGACAGGGGTGGACCGTTTACCAAAAACATTCAGTACTTC.

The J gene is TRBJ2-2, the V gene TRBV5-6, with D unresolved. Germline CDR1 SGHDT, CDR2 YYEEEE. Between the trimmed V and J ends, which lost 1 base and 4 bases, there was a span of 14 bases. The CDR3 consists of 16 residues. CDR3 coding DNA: TGTGCCAGCAGCTTGAGCTCTAGATGGAGCACCGGGGAGCTGTTTTTT. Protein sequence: CASSLSSRWSTGELFF.

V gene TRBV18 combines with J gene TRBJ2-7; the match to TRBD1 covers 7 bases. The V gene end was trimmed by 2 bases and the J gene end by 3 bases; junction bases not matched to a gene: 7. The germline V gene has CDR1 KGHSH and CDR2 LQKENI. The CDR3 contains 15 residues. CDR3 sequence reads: CASSPFETGIYEQYF. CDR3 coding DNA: TGTGCCAGCTCACCATTTGAGACAGGGATCTACGAGCAGTACTTC.

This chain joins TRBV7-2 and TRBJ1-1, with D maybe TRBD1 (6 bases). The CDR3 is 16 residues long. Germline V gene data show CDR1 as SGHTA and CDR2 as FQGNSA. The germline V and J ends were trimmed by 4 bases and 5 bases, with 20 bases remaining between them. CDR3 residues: CASSSSGGLWGTEAFF. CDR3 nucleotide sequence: TGTGCCAGCAGCTCCTCGGGGGGGCTGTGGGGGACTGAAGCTTTCTTT.

The CDR3 region has the DNA TGTGCCACCAGTGATAGTCGGACAGGGAAAGAGACCCAGTACTTC. It specifies CATSDSRTGKETQYF. This chain links TRBV24-1 with TRBJ2-5, with 8 bases fitting TRBD1. Losses at the gene ends were 3 bases for V and 3 bases for J; bases not matched to a gene: 5. This CDR3 is 15 amino acids long. Looked up from germline, CDR1 is KGHDR and CDR2 is SFDVKD.

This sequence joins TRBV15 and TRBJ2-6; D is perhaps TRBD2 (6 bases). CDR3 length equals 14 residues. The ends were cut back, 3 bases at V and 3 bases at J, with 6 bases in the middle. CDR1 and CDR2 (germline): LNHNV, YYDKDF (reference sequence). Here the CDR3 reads CATSRGGGANVLTF. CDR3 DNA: TGTGCCACCAGCAGGGGAGGTGGGGCCAACGTCCTGACTTTC.

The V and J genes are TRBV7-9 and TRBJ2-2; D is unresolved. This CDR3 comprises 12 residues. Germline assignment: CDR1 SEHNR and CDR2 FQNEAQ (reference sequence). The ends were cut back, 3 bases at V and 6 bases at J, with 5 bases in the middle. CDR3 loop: CASSFGPGELFF. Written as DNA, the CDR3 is TGTGCCAGCAGCTTTGGGCCCGGGGAGCTGTTTTTT.

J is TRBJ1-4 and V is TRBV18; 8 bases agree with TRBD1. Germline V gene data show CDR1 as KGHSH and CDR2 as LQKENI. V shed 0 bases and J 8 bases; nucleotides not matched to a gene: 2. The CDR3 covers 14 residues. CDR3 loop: CASSPPGDREKLFF. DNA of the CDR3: TGTGCCAGCTCACCACCGGGGGACAGGGAAAAACTGTTTTTT. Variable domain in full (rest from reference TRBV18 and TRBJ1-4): NAGVMQNPRHLVRRRGQEARLRCSPMKGHSHVYWYRQLPEEGLKFMVYLQKENIIDESGMPKERFSAEFPKEGPSILRIQQVVRGDSAAYFCASSPPGDREKLFFGSGTQLSVL.

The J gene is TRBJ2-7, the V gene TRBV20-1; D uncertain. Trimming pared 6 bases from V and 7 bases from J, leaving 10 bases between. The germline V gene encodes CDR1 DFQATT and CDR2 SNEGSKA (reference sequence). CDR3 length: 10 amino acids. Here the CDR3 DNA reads TGCAGTGCCGGAGACCAGGAGCAGTACTTC. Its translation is CSAGDQEQYF.

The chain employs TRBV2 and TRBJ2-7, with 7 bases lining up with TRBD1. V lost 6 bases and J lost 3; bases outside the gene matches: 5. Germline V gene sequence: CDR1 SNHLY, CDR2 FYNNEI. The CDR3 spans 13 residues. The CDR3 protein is CASRGQPNYEQYF. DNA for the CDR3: TGTGCCAGCAGGGGACAGCCGAACTACGAGCAGTACTTC.

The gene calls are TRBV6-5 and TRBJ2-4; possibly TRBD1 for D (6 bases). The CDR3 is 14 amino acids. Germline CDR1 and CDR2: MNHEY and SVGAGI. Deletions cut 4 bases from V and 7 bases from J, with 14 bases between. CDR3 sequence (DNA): TGTGCCAGCAGTTTCTCAGGGGCGCAGAACATTCAGTACTTC. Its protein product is CASSFSGAQNIQYF.